These 21 T cell receptor beta chains were all obtained from the same sample, sequenced in a study of blood T cell repertoires in COVID-19. TCRdb's table, derived via immunoSEQ multiplex PCR, lists solely in-frame clones and lacks some. Here the sample spans about 200,000 clones, roughly four fifths being singletons. The sequenced material came from PBMCs or T cells enriched from blood (not recorded which). The origin of the receptors is a man aged 40-55 years who had recovered from COVID-19.

The rearrangement uses TRBV4-3 and TRBJ1-2; 7 nucleotides align to TRBD1. CDR3 length: 14 residues. Germline CDR1 is LGHNA and CDR2 is YSLEER. The ends lost 4 bases at V and 5 bases at J; junction bases unmatched: 7. The CDR3 protein is CASSRTGERYGYTF. The DNA of the CDR3 is TGCGCCAGCAGCCGTACAGGGGAACGTTATGGCTACACCTTC.

The chain links TRBV18 to TRBJ2-1, with D perhaps TRBD1 (6 bases). Trimming removed 4 bases from V and 4 bases from J, with 11 bases in between. Germline V gene lookup returns CDR1 KGHSH and CDR2 LQKENI. The CDR3 extends over 14 amino acids. In nucleotides, the CDR3 is TGTGCCAGCTCACGAGAAACAGGGTACAATGAGCAGTTCTTC. Translation: CASSRETGYNEQFF.

This clone was found a few times. The chain uses TRBV30 and TRBJ1-2; D gene uncertain. The length of the CDR3 is 13 residues. The V end lost 0 bases, the J end lost 4 bases, and 9 bases lay between the germline ends. Germline V gene lookup returns CDR1 GTSNPN and CDR2 SVGIG (reference sequence). The CDR3 spells CAWSVRGIYGYTF. For the CDR3, the DNA is TGTGCCTGGAGTGTACGGGGAATCTATGGCTACACCTTC.

This chain uses TRBV3-1 (or the pseudogene TRBV3-2) with TRBJ2-7; perhaps TRBD1 as D (6 bases). Trimming removed 1 base from V and 9 bases from J, with 19 bases in between. The germline V gene has CDR1 LGHDT and CDR2 YNNKEL (reference sequence). The CDR3 runs 15 residues. CDR3 loop: CASSQVTGGFEGQYF. DNA of the CDR3: TGTGCCAGCAGCCAAGTGACAGGAGGATTTGAGGGGCAGTACTTC.

This clone was detected a few times. The J gene is TRBJ2-7, the V gene TRBV7-9; 7 bases line up with TRBD2. The length of the CDR3 is 14 residues. V was pared by 5 bases and J by 0 bases, with 4 bases of the junction left unmatched. Per the germline V gene, CDR1 is SEHNR and CDR2 is FQNEAQ (reference sequence). CDR3 residues: CASSPGTTSYEQYF. The CDR3 DNA follows: TGTGCCAGCAGCCCCGGGACTACCTCCTACGAGCAGTACTTC.

The CDR3 spells CASSPDKASYNSPLHF. The CDR3 DNA sequence: TGTGCCAGCAGTCCAGACAAGGCCTCCTATAATTCACCCCTCCACTTT. The chain employs TRBV27 and TRBJ1-6; the D is unclear. Trimming left V 5 bases short and J 0 bases short, with 11 bases between. The germline V gene has CDR1 MNHEY and CDR2 SMNVEV (reference sequence). The CDR3 runs to 16 residues.

The V and J genes are TRBV7-2 and TRBJ2-3; 8 bases are a match to TRBD2. This CDR3 spans 16 amino acids. The V gene end was trimmed by 5 bases and the J gene end by 2 bases; junction bases not matched to a gene: 9. Germline lookup yields CDR1 SGHTA and CDR2 FQGNSA. CDR3 sequence (DNA): TGTGCCAGCAGCCTCGGCGCGGGGGGCACCACAGATACGCAGTATTTT. It codes for CASSLGAGGTTDTQYF.

The J gene is TRBJ2-1, the V gene TRBV24-1; 7 bases map to TRBD1. The V gene end was trimmed by 1 base and the J gene end by 14 bases; junction bases not matched to a gene: 10. The CDR3 is made up of 14 amino acids. Per the germline V gene, CDR1 is KGHDR and CDR2 is SFDVKD. CDR3 sequence (DNA): TGTGCCACCAGTGATTTCTTCCTCGATACAGGGGAGTTCTTC. The encoded protein is CATSDFFLDTGEFF.

The gene calls are TRBV18 and TRBJ2-7; D is undetermined. This CDR3 comprises 14 residues. From germline, CDR1 is KGHSH and CDR2 LQKENI. Trimming left V 3 bases short and J 0 bases short, with 9 bases between. The CDR3 region has the DNA TGTGCCAGCTCACCGCCTCCGGGCTCCTACGAGCAGTACTTC. This sequence encodes CASSPPPGSYEQYF.

The chain combines TRBV5-1 with TRBJ2-1; TRBD1 agrees at 7 bases. The CDR3 extends over 16 amino acids. Germline trimming cut 3 bases from V and 0 bases from J; bases unmatched to any gene: 6. CDR1 is SGHRS and CDR2 is YFSETQ in the germline V gene. DNA for the CDR3: TGCGCCAGCAGCTCCACAGGGGAGAGCTCCTACAATGAGCAGTTCTTC. Translation: CASSSTGESSYNEQFF.

The gene calls are TRBV7-2 and TRBJ1-5; 8 bases are a match to TRBD1. The V gene's germline CDR1 is SGHTA and CDR2 FQGNSA. V shed 4 bases and J 3 bases; nucleotides not matched to a gene: 5. This CDR3 is 15 amino acids long. The CDR3 DNA reads TGTGCCAGCAGCTCCAAGACAGGGGACAATCAGCCCCAGCATTTT. Residues: CASSSKTGDNQPQHF.

This chain uses TRBV18 with TRBJ1-2, with 9 bases that match TRBD1. The germline gives CDR1 KGHSH, CDR2 LQKENI. The CDR3 is 15 residues long. Trimming removed 3 bases from V and 3 bases from J; junction bases left unmatched: 5. The CDR3 coding sequence is TGTGCCAGCTCACCTACAGGGGGCAGCGACTATGGCTACACCTTC. Amino acids: CASSPTGGSDYGYTF.

V usage is TRBV9 and J usage is TRBJ2-3, with TRBD2 matching over 11 bases. Unmatched junction bases numbered 10, after V lost 4 bases and J lost 6 bases. The length of the CDR3 is 16 residues. Germline CDR1 and CDR2: SGDLS and YYNGEE. CDR3 sequence: CASSRNSGGAGDTQYF. The CDR3 DNA is TGTGCCAGCAGCCGTAATAGCGGGGGGGCCGGGGATACGCAGTATTTT.

The chain has TRBV9 and TRBJ2-3; no firm D call. V was trimmed by 6 bases and J by 3 bases, leaving 14 bases between them. Germline CDR1 and CDR2: SGDLS and YYNGEE. The CDR3 is 14 amino acids. The CDR3 loop is CASTRTVGTDTQYF. The CDR3 DNA sequence: TGTGCCAGCACTCGCACGGTCGGGACAGATACGCAGTATTTT.

The V and J genes are TRBV11-2 and TRBJ2-3, with 9 positions matching TRBD2. The CDR3 sequence is 17 residues long. In germline, CDR1 is SGHAT, CDR2 FQNNGV. V lost 4 bases and J lost 3; bases outside the gene matches: 11. The CDR3 sequence: CASSSRVAGAQTDTQYF. CDR3 sequence (DNA): TGTGCCAGCAGCTCCAGGGTAGCGGGGGCACAAACAGATACGCAGTATTTT.

The gene calls are TRBV28 and TRBJ2-5; D is perhaps TRBD2 (5 bases). V was clipped by 6 bases and J by 4 bases, with 24 bases between them. Looked up from germline, CDR1 is MDHEN and CDR2 is SYDVKM. This CDR3 has 17 amino acids. The CDR3 sequence is CASSPGRTGPSGETQYF. In nucleotides, the CDR3 is TGTGCCAGCAGCCCTGGACGGACTGGTCCCTCCGGAGAGACCCAGTACTTC. Full variable domain (outside the CDR3, taken from reference TRBV28 and TRBJ2-5): DVKVTQSSRYLVKRTGEKVFLECVQDMDHENMFWYRQDPGLGLRLIYFSYDVKMKEKGDIPEGYSVSREKKERFSLILESASTNQTSMYLCASSPGRTGPSGETQYFGPGTRLLVL.

Only a few counts were recorded for this clone. V is TRBV7-2 and J is TRBJ1-5; D gene unclear. Germline assignment: CDR1 SGHTA and CDR2 FQGNSA. V was cut by 4 bases and J by 0 bases, with 10 bases left in between. This CDR3 comprises 15 residues. The CDR3 DNA sequence: TGTGCCAGCAGCTGGTCCTTCGGTAGCAATCAGCCCCAGCATTTT. It codes for CASSWSFGSNQPQHF.

The chain carries TRBV11-1 and TRBJ2-7; D is possibly TRBD2 (5 bases). V was clipped by 0 bases and J by 1 base, with 10 bases between them. Germline V gene sequence: CDR1 SGHAT, CDR2 FQDESV (reference sequence). CDR3 length: 15 amino acids. The CDR3 loop reads CASSLAHGGSYEQYF. The CDR3 DNA reads as TGTGCCAGCAGCTTAGCCCACGGCGGGTCCTACGAGCAGTACTTC.

V gene TRBV19 combines with J gene TRBJ1-1, with 7 bases matching TRBD1. The germline gives CDR1 LNHDA, CDR2 SQIVND (reference sequence). The CDR3 loop spans 15 amino acids. V gave up 6 bases and J gave up 5 bases; unmatched junction bases: 12. CDR3 sequence reads: CASSPSNRGRTEAFF. The CDR3 nucleotides read TGTGCCAGTAGCCCCAGCAACAGGGGACGGACTGAAGCTTTCTTT.

The chain joins TRBV27 to TRBJ2-5; 7 bases agree with TRBD2. The germline gives CDR1 MNHEY, CDR2 SMNVEV (reference sequence). V shed 6 bases, J shed 4 bases, and the junction held 8 bases outside the gene matches. The CDR3 extends over 14 amino acids. The CDR3 spells CASSGGRGTETQYF. The CDR3 nucleotides are TGTGCCAGCAGCGGTGGGCGGGGGACAGAGACCCAGTACTTC.

This chain links TRBV18 with TRBJ2-7, with TRBD2 matching over 11 bases. After removal of 2 bases from V and 4 bases from J, the junction contained 4 bases not matched to a gene. This CDR3 has 15 residues. Germline CDR1 reads KGHSH; CDR2 reads LQKENI. The CDR3 here is CASSPTGLAAYEQYF. The CDR3 bases are TGTGCCAGCTCACCAACGGGACTAGCGGCATACGAGCAGTACTTC.